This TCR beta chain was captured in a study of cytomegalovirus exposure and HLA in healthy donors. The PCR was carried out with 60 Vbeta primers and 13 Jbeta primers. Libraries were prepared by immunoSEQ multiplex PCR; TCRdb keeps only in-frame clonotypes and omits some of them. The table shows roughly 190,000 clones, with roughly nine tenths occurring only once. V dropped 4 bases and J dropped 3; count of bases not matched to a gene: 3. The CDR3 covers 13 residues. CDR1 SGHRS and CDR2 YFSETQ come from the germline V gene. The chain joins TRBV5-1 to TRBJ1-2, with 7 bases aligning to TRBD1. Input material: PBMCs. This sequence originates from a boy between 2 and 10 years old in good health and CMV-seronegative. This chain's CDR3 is CASSRDRHYGYTF. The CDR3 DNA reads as TGCGCCAGCAGCCGGGACAGACACTATGGCTACACCTTC.